This T cell receptor (beta chain) emerged from a study of cytomegalovirus exposure and HLA in healthy donors. Assay: immunoSEQ multiplex PCR; the TCRdb copy retains only in-frame clones and omits some. The data contain about 130,000 clones, approximately 95% of them seen just once; the ten biggest clones take up approximately 1.5%. A remark on this clone: Its target is not known.

Separation from the roughly 700-subject first cohort characterized the 120-subject validation cohort, to which the donors belonged. Whole-study results and caveats: Reported performance of the classifier showed diagnosis of cytomegalovirus status with high specificity and sensitivity. The authors enumerated 180 or so TCR beta chains as linked to cytomegalovirus.

The source is a man between 18 and 35 years old in good health and CMV-seronegative. Source material: PBMCs.

The CDR3 protein is CASSVQIMNTEAFF. DNA for the CDR3: TGTGCCAGCAGCGTCCAGATCATGAACACTGAAGCTTTCTTT. The genes are TRBV7-2 and TRBJ1-1, with D unresolved. This CDR3 contains 14 residues. V shed 5 bases and J shed 0 bases, with 10 bases lying between them. The germline V gene encodes CDR1 SGHTA and CDR2 FQGNSA. Combining the CDR3 with reference TRBV7-2 and TRBJ1-1 gives the whole variable domain GAGVSQSPSNKVTEKGKDVELRCDPISGHTALYWYRQSLGQGLEFLIYFQGNSAPDKSGLPSDRFSAERTGGSVSTLTIQRTQQEDSAVYLCASSVQIMNTEAFFGQGTRLTVV.